The next 9 T cell receptor beta chains were all read from a single sample in a study of T cells after posttransplantation cyclophosphamide. The naive gate required viable CD3+CD4+ or CD3+CD8+ cells with CCR7+CD45RA+CD45RO-CD95-CD27+CD28+ phenotype. Sequencing was performed with immunoSEQ multiplex PCR; in TCRdb, only in-frame clones are kept and a portion is missing. This sample has some 30,000 clones, with roughly nine tenths found just once. The sample was naive CD4+ T cells sorted from blood. The receptors derive from a man aged 25-45 years in good health and a related stem cell transplant donor.

This chain joins TRBV6-6 and TRBJ1-2; TRBD1 is a possible D gene (5 bases). The germline gives CDR1 MNHNY, CDR2 SVGAGI (reference sequence). V shed 1 base and J shed 6 bases, with 12 bases lying between them. This CDR3 is built from 14 residues. The CDR3 region has the DNA TGTGCCAGCAGTTACTTGGCAGGGCTGAATGGCTACACCTTC. The encoded protein is CASSYLAGLNGYTF.

This chain joins TRBV18 and TRBJ2-7; 7 bases match TRBD1. V gave up 6 bases and J gave up 4 bases; unmatched junction bases: 12. The CDR3 length is 15 residues. Germline-derived CDR1 and CDR2 are KGHSH and LQKENI. Here the CDR3 reads CASSRQVGGEYEQYF. The CDR3 nucleotides read TGTGCCAGCTCCCGACAGGTAGGGGGCGAGTACGAGCAGTACTTC.

CDR3 bases: TGTGCCAGCACCACGAGACTAGCGGGGGTCTCCTACAATGAGCAGTTCTTC. Protein sequence: CASTTRLAGVSYNEQFF. V and J are TRBV28 and TRBJ2-1; TRBD2 matches at 12 bases. J gave up 0 bases and V 7 bases, and 7 bases lay outside the gene matches. This CDR3 has 17 amino acids. Germline assignment: CDR1 MDHEN and CDR2 SYDVKM.

The chain employs TRBV6-5 and TRBJ1-5; perhaps TRBD1 as D (6 bases). The CDR3 is 14 amino acids. The V and J ends lost 5 bases and 0 bases respectively, with 8 bases between them. Per the germline V gene, CDR1 is MNHEY and CDR2 is SVGAGI. CDR3 DNA sequence: TGTGCCAGCAGTAGGGACAATAGCAATCAGCCCCAGCATTTT. It encodes CASSRDNSNQPQHF.

The chain links TRBV4-3 to TRBJ2-3; the match to TRBD2 covers 10 bases. V was pared by 1 base and J by 6 bases, with 7 bases of the junction left unmatched. The CDR3 runs 16 residues. Germline CDR1 LGHNA, CDR2 YSLEER. The CDR3, as DNA: TGCGCCAGCAGCCAAGTCACTAGCGGGGCCCCCGATACGCAGTATTTT. It specifies CASSQVTSGAPDTQYF.

The rearrangement uses TRBV23-1 and TRBJ1-1; D call uncertain. TRBV23-1 is recorded as an ORF, its role being uncertain. Between the trimmed V and J ends, which lost 0 bases and 1 base, there was a span of 18 bases. CDR3 length equals 18 residues. For the CDR3, the DNA is TGCGCCAGCAGTCAATCAGTCGAGCTAACGACAAGGAACACTGAAGCTTTCTTT. It is translated as CASSQSVELTTRNTEAFF.

This clone was seen more than once but under ten times. The genes are TRBV7-9 and TRBJ2-1; TRBD1 agrees at 7 bases. The V segment lost 0 bases and the J segment 3 bases; nucleotides outside the gene matches: 8. The germline V gene encodes CDR1 SEHNR and CDR2 FQNEAQ (reference sequence). The CDR3 extends over 17 amino acids. CDR3 in amino acids: CASSLALGTADYNEQFF. CDR3 nucleotide sequence: TGTGCCAGCAGCTTAGCCCTCGGGACAGCCGACTACAATGAGCAGTTCTTC.

The chain has TRBV19 and TRBJ2-2; tentatively, D is TRBD2 (7 bases). CDR3 length: 15 amino acids. Germline CDR1 reads LNHDA; CDR2 reads SQIVND (reference sequence). Between the trimmed V and J ends, which lost 3 bases and 5 bases, there was a span of 13 bases. The chain's CDR3 is CASSISAGATGELFF. In DNA form, the CDR3 reads TGTGCCAGTAGTATCTCCGCGGGGGCGACCGGGGAGCTGTTTTTT.

The chain uses TRBV7-9 and TRBJ1-5; no clear D. The CDR3 covers 15 residues. Germline V CDR1 and CDR2: SEHNR, FQNEAQ (reference sequence). V was shortened by 1 base and J by 2 bases, with 9 bases between the two germline ends. The CDR3 loop reads CASSLGELGNQPQHF. CDR3 DNA: TGTGCCAGCAGCTTAGGGGAGTTGGGCAATCAGCCCCAGCATTTT.